This TCR beta chain was sequenced during a study of blood T cell repertoires in COVID-19. About the research overall: Acute and convalescent COVID-19 specimens originated in the United States, Italy and Spain. Sample material is recorded as cDNA or gDNA derived from T cells, B-cell-depleted T cells, or PBMCs.

Trimming took 6 bases from V and 3 from J, leaving 17 bases between them. The V gene's germline CDR1 is SGDLS and CDR2 YYNGEE. This CDR3 is built from 15 residues. The authors' processing: Amplification of reference gene primers provided the estimated nucleated cell counts. TCRdb's copy holds only in-frame clones and misses some; the assay was immunoSEQ multiplex PCR. V and J calls and clone size are given by that table; D and trimming were obtained from the DNA. The profile covers about 50,000 clones, with approximately 84% appearing a single time and approximately 15% taken by the ten largest. This TCR came from a man in his 70s with active COVID-19. Input material: peripheral blood. The chain employs TRBV9 and TRBJ2-3; maybe TRBD2 (6 bases). In nucleotides, the CDR3 is TGTGCCAGCAAGATCAACGGGAGTGGGACAGATACGCAGTATTTT. Encoded protein: CASKINGSGTDTQYF.